This TCR beta chain was retrieved from a study of cytomegalovirus exposure and HLA in healthy donors. Study results and caveats: Exclusion applied to some V segments, including TRBV6-2 and TRBV6-3, as they were indistinguishable. Immune exposure data for these donors was limited to CMV serostatus.

60 Vbeta and 13 Jbeta primers were used in PCR. Measured with immunoSEQ multiplex PCR; TCRdb has only the in-frame clones, and not every one. In the table there are 90,000 to 120,000 clones, approximately 79% of which are singletons. Germline assignment: CDR1 MDHEN and CDR2 SYDVKM. V was shortened by 6 bases and J by 7 bases, with 12 bases between the two germline ends. This CDR3 has 12 residues. A word on this clone: The antigen is undetermined.

The V and J genes are TRBV28 and TRBJ1-2; D is undetermined. The source material was PBMCs. The clonotype was recovered from a woman aged 40 to 50 in good health and CMV-seronegative. CDR3 amino acids: CASSPGGFGYTF. The CDR3 DNA is TGTGCCAGCAGCCCAGGTGGGTTTGGCTACACCTTC.